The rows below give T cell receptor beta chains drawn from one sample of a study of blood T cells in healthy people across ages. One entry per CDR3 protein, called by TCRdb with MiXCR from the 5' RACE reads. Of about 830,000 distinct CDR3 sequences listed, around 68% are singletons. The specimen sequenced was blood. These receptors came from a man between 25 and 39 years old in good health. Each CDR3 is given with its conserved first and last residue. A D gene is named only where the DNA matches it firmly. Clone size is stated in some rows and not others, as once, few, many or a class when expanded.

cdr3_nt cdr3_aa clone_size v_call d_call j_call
TGTGCCAGCAGTTTCGGGACAGCCTATAATTCACCCCTCCACTTT CASSFGTAYNSPLHF once TRBV28 TRBD1 TRBJ1-6
TGCAGCGTTGGAGCTACGCAGGGGATACTCTCCTACGAGCAGTACTTC CSVGATQGILSYEQYF . TRBV29-1 . TRBJ2-7
TGTGCTAGTGGTTTAGGGGATGGCGCGGAGACCCAGTACTTC CASGLGDGAETQYF . TRBV12-5 . TRBJ2-5
TGTGCCAGCAGCTTGGGACAGGTCGGTACTGAAGCTTTCTTT CASSLGQVGTEAFF . TRBV5-5 . TRBJ1-1
TGTGCCAGCAGGCCCGGAGTCACAGGGAACCATGGCTACACCTTC CASRPGVTGNHGYTF . TRBV2 . TRBJ1-2
TGTGCCATCAGCCGGGACAGGGAACCTTCTAGCAATCAGCCCCAGCATTTT CAISRDREPSSNQPQHF . TRBV10-3 TRBD1 TRBJ1-5
TGCAGCGTCTCAAGAAGCTATGGCTACACCTTC CSVSRSYGYTF few TRBV29-1 . TRBJ1-2
TGCAGTGCTAGAGATCTGACAGGGTCAGATGAAAAACTGTTTTTT CSARDLTGSDEKLFF few TRBV20-1 TRBD1 TRBJ1-4
TGTGCCAGCACTCGGACTAGCGGGGGGCCCTCTTCCTACAATGAGCAGTTCTTC CASTRTSGGPSSYNEQFF few TRBV2 TRBD2 TRBJ2-1
TGCAGTGCTGCCCCCGGGACAGACTACGAGCAGTACTTC CSAAPGTDYEQYF few TRBV20-1 TRBD1 TRBJ2-7
TGCGCCAGCAGCCTAACCCAGGACCGACTAGAAGCTTTCTTT CASSLTQDRLEAFF few TRBV5-1 . TRBJ1-1
TGTGCCAGCAGTTTAGGACAGACAAAAGCTTTCTTT CASSLGQTKAFF . TRBV6-5 . TRBJ1-1
TGTGCCAGCAGGAAGGACGGCCACACAGATACGCAGTATTTT CASRKDGHTDTQYF few TRBV12-3/TRBV12-4 . TRBJ2-3
TGTGCCACCAGCAGAATCGACAGGGCAACAGATACGCAGTATTTT CATSRIDRATDTQYF . TRBV15 TRBD1 TRBJ2-3
TGTGCCAGCAGTGTCCCGGGGACCGGGGAGCTGTTTTTT CASSVPGTGELFF few TRBV25-1 . TRBJ2-2
TGTGCCACCAGTGAATTTGGACAGGGCTATTTCTCGAACACCGGGGAGCTGTTTTTT CATSEFGQGYFSNTGELFF once TRBV24-1 TRBD1 TRBJ2-2
TGTGCCAGCCACAGGGCAGGGTATTTTGGCTACACCTTC CASHRAGYFGYTF . TRBV12-3/TRBV12-4 . TRBJ1-2
TGTGCCAGCAGCCCACCCAAGGGCCTAGCGGGGGGTCACGAGCAGTACTTC CASSPPKGLAGGHEQYF few TRBV7-2 TRBD2 TRBJ2-7
TGTGCCAGCAGCCAGGAAAGGACTGAAGCTTTCTTT CASSQERTEAFF once TRBV4-2 . TRBJ1-1
TGTGCCAGCAGCTTATCTCCCGGGGGGGACCCAGATACGCAGTATTTT CASSLSPGGDPDTQYF . TRBV11-1 TRBD2 TRBJ2-3
TGTGCCAGCAGACAAACCGGGACAGCGCTGAAGCATGGCTACACCTTC CASRQTGTALKHGYTF . TRBV6-5 TRBD1 TRBJ1-2
TGTGCCAGCAGTTTAGAGAGGGACCGGCAGCCCCAGCATTTT CASSLERDRQPQHF . TRBV12-3/TRBV12-4 . TRBJ1-5
TGTGCCATCAGTGAGGGTAGCTACGAGCAGTACTTC CAISEGSYEQYF . TRBV10-3 . TRBJ2-7
TGCAGCGTTGCGGTTGTTACTAACACCGGGGAGCTGTTTTTT CSVAVVTNTGELFF few TRBV29-1 . TRBJ2-2
TGTGCCAGCAGCCAAGTGCCGGGGCTGAGTAACACTGAAGCTTTCTTT CASSQVPGLSNTEAFF . TRBV3-1 . TRBJ1-1
TGTGCCAGCAGCTTTCAGGTTCTTGCTAATGAAAAACTGTTTTTT CASSFQVLANEKLFF . TRBV11-2 . TRBJ1-4
TGTGCCAGCAGCCCGGACAGGGGGTCTCAGCCCCAGCATTTT CASSPDRGSQPQHF . TRBV12-3/TRBV12-4 TRBD1 TRBJ1-5
TGCGCCAGCAGCCAAGGCGGACAGCTGAACACTGAAGCTTTCTTT CASSQGGQLNTEAFF . TRBV4-1 . TRBJ1-1
TGTGCCAGCAGCTTGGCCGGTGGGGCAGGATACGGCTACACCTTC CASSLAGGAGYGYTF . TRBV5-6 . TRBJ1-2
TGTGCCAGCAGCCCCCCCGGGACAGGTAATGAGCAGTTCTTC CASSPPGTGNEQFF . TRBV7-3 TRBD1 TRBJ2-1
TGTGCCAGCAGGGGGGGGGACAGAGCCTACGAGCAGTACTTC CASRGGDRAYEQYF . TRBV2 . TRBJ2-7
TGTGCTAGCAGCTTAGATGCAGGGGTACACAATGAGCAGTTCTTC CASSLDAGVHNEQFF . TRBV7-7 . TRBJ2-1
TGTGTCTGGAGAAGGACAATCACAGATACGCAGTATTTT CVWRRTITDTQYF once TRBV30 . TRBJ2-3
TGTGCCAGCAGTCCAGACAGGGGGCGAGGCACTGAAGCTTTCTTT CASSPDRGRGTEAFF . TRBV27 TRBD1 TRBJ1-1
TGCGCCAGCAGCCTTTCTACCGGGACTAGCTCTTTCGAGCAGTACTTC CASSLSTGTSSFEQYF . TRBV4-1 TRBD2 TRBJ2-7
TGTGCCAGCAGTTTAGGGGGGGAACGTGGCTGCACCTTC CASSLGGERGCTF . TRBV12-3/TRBV12-4 . TRBJ1-2
TGTGCCAGCAGCTCGGACTTCTACGAGCAGTACTTC CASSSDFYEQYF many TRBV7-9 . TRBJ2-7
TGTGCCACCAGCAGAGATATGTCCAAGCCCTATAATTCACCCCTCCACTTT CATSRDMSKPYNSPLHF few TRBV15 . TRBJ1-6
TGTGCCAGCATGGGGGTCTACTATGGCTACACCTTC CASMGVYYGYTF . TRBV6-5 . TRBJ1-2
TGTGCCAGCAGGGGACAGGCCAACGCATATTCACCCCTCCACTTT CASRGQANAYSPLHF . TRBV12-3/TRBV12-4 TRBD1 TRBJ1-6
TGTGCCAGCAGCCAAGATCCGAGCGGGGGTGGGACAGATACGCAGTATTTT CASSQDPSGGGTDTQYF few TRBV3-1 TRBD2 TRBJ2-3
TGTGCCAGCAGCCAACAGGATAACTATGGCTACACCTTC CASSQQDNYGYTF . TRBV3-1 . TRBJ1-2
TGTGCCACCAGTGACTACGGACTAGCGGGGGGTGAGCAGTTCTTC CATSDYGLAGGEQFF . TRBV24-1 TRBD2 TRBJ2-1
TGTGCCATCAGTCCGGACAGAAAGAACTACGAGCAGTACTTC CAISPDRKNYEQYF . TRBV10-3 . TRBJ2-7
TGTGCCTGGAGTCTGACAGGCCGTTCCTACGAGCAGTACTTC CAWSLTGRSYEQYF . TRBV30 . TRBJ2-7